This T cell receptor beta chain was found in a study of cytomegalovirus exposure and HLA in healthy donors. Study-level background: In terms of ancestry, the Caucasian-associated cluster contained about 81% of the roughly 360 genotyped donors.

Donors likely had unrecorded immune exposures despite being nominally healthy when sampled. In the case of this clone: What it binds is not known.

The length of the CDR3 is 18 residues. Findings and caveats of the study: Being indistinguishable, some V segments were excluded, TRBV6-2 and TRBV6-3 among them. In a later analysis, productive TCRs from donors in an Asian-associated ancestry cluster reportedly carried fewer N-insertions than the cohort mean.

PCR primers comprised 60 Vbeta and 13 Jbeta primers. Repertoires were generated with immunoSEQ multiplex PCR, while TCRdb's copy carries only in-frame clones and drops some. The repertoire holds approximately 150,000 clones, with roughly 86% as singletons. The V call is TRBV21-1, the J call TRBJ1-1. TRBV21-1 is marked as a pseudogene. The sample comprised PBMCs. The TCR originated in a man aged 18 to 30 in good health and CMV-seropositive. The CDR3 protein is CASSKGPSEADLNTEAFF. The DNA of the CDR3 is TGTGCCAGCAGCAAAGGGCCGTCAGAGGCGGATTTGAACACTGAAGCTTTCTTT.